Shown below are 31 T cell receptor beta chains from a single sample sequenced in a study of blood T cell repertoires in COVID-19. The repertoire was sequenced with immunoSEQ multiplex PCR; TCRdb's copy has only in-frame clones and lacks some. The table shows 84,000 or so clones, with 88% occurring only once. The sequenced sample was peripheral blood. Receptors were obtained from a man aged 65 to 85 with acute or convalescent COVID-19.

This chain joins TRBV3-1 (or the pseudogene TRBV3-2) and TRBJ2-5; D perhaps matches TRBD2 (6 bases). V dropped 4 bases and J dropped 2 bases, with 14 bases sitting between them. Germline values: CDR1 LGHDT, CDR2 YNNKEL (reference sequence). This CDR3 spans 15 amino acids. DNA for the CDR3: TGTGCCAGCAGCCCAGATGGCGGGGTGCAAGAGACCCAGTACTTC. This sequence encodes CASSPDGGVQETQYF.

The rearrangement links TRBV7-2 to TRBJ2-7; no firm D call. Germline V gene sequence: CDR1 SGHTA, CDR2 FQGNSA. V lost 2 bases and J 1 base, leaving 6 bases between the germline ends. The CDR3 length is 13 residues. Here the CDR3 reads CASSLQESYEQYF. The CDR3, as DNA: TGTGCCAGCAGCTTACAGGAATCCTACGAGCAGTACTTC.

The rearrangement links TRBV6-5 to TRBJ1-2; 8 bases agree with TRBD1. Losses at the gene ends were 2 bases for V and 2 bases for J; bases not matched to a gene: 4. From germline, CDR1 is MNHEY and CDR2 SVGAGI. The CDR3 loop spans 15 amino acids. The CDR3 region has the DNA TGTGCCAGCAGTTACATGACAGGGGCCAACTATGGCTACACCTTC. As protein: CASSYMTGANYGYTF.

The chain links TRBV24-1 to TRBJ2-1, with TRBD2 identical over 9 bases. V shed 4 bases, J shed 6 bases, and the junction held 6 bases outside the gene matches. Germline CDR1 is KGHDR and CDR2 is SFDVKD. This CDR3 is 15 amino acids long. CDR3 region: CATSEVAGEVNEQFF. The CDR3 nucleotides are TGTGCCACCAGTGAGGTAGCGGGAGAGGTCAATGAGCAGTTCTTC.

The chain is built from TRBV5-1 and TRBJ2-1; 7 bases fit TRBD1. Trimming cost V 0 bases and J 9 bases; bases outside gene matches: 12. The germline V gene encodes CDR1 SGHRS and CDR2 YFSETQ. The CDR3 consists of 16 residues. The CDR3 bases are TGCGCCAGCAGCTTGGGTGGCACAGGGGATGGTCGTGAGCAGTTCTTC. Its translation is CASSLGGTGDGREQFF. Looking up the rest from reference TRBV5-1 and TRBJ2-1 gives the full variable domain: KAGVTQTPRYLIKTRGQQVTLSCSPISGHRSVSWYQQTPGQGLQFLFEYFSETQRNKGNFPGRFSGRQFSNSRSEMNVSTLELGDSALYLCASSLGGTGDGREQFFGPGTRLTVL.

This clone was seen more than once but under ten times. V usage is TRBV3-1 (or the pseudogene TRBV3-2) and J usage is TRBJ1-6, with TRBD1 matching over 9 bases. J gave up 5 bases and V 4 bases, and 3 bases lay outside the gene matches. This CDR3 is built from 15 residues. The germline V gene has CDR1 LGHDT and CDR2 YNNKEL (reference sequence). CDR3 loop: CASSRGTGNNSPLHF. The CDR3, as DNA: TGTGCCAGCAGCCGAGGGACAGGGAATAATTCACCCCTCCACTTT.

The rearrangement links TRBV2 to TRBJ2-2, with TRBD1 as a possible D gene (6 bases). This CDR3 is built from 15 residues. The V gene's germline CDR1 is SNHLY and CDR2 FYNNEI. Between the trimmed V and J ends, which lost 10 bases and 2 bases, there was a span of 17 bases. The CDR3 spells CATSMDSPNTGELFF. The CDR3 nucleotides read TGTGCCACTTCAATGGACAGCCCAAACACCGGGGAGCTGTTTTTT.

CDR3: CASSMRGLVGFEQFF. Here the CDR3 DNA reads TGTGCCAGTAGTATGAGGGGACTAGTCGGTTTTGAGCAGTTCTTC. V is TRBV19 and J is TRBJ2-1, with 8 bases aligning to TRBD2. The V gene's germline CDR1 is LNHDA and CDR2 SQIVND (reference sequence). V shed 3 bases and J 9 bases; nucleotides not matched to a gene: 10. The CDR3 length is 15 residues.

V and J are TRBV3-1 (or the pseudogene TRBV3-2) and TRBJ2-7, with 9 bases fitting TRBD2. V dropped 2 bases and J dropped 0; count of bases not matched to a gene: 2. Germline V gene data show CDR1 as LGHDT and CDR2 as YNNKEL (reference sequence). The CDR3 consists of 15 residues. CDR3 nucleotides: TGTGCCAGCAGCCAACCACTAGCGGGCTCCTACGAGCAGTACTTC. It yields the protein CASSQPLAGSYEQYF.

The V gene is TRBV10-3, the J gene TRBJ1-5; 10 bases fit TRBD1. J was trimmed by 5 bases and V by 5 bases; bases with no gene match: 3. The germline V gene encodes CDR1 ENHRY and CDR2 SYGVKD. The CDR3 is 14 residues long. In nucleotides, the CDR3 is TGTGCCATCAGTAAGACAGGGGGCGATCAGCCCCAGCATTTT. It encodes CAISKTGGDQPQHF.

The chain uses TRBV25-1 and TRBJ2-3, with a tentative D call TRBD2 (6 bases). Trimming shortened V by 4 bases and J by 12 bases, and 20 bases separated the two germline ends. CDR3 size: 14 residues. The germline V gene encodes CDR1 MGHDK and CDR2 SYGVNS. The CDR3 loop is CASSVPGGGMVQYF. CDR3 nucleotide sequence: TGTGCCAGCAGTGTCCCGGGTGGCGGGATGGTACAGTATTTT. Filled out from reference TRBV25-1 and TRBJ2-3, the complete variable domain reads EADIYQTPRYLVIGTGKKITLECSQTMGHDKMYWYQQDPGMELHLIHYSYGVNSTEKGDLSSESTVSRIRTEHFPLTLESARPSHTSQYLCASSVPGGGMVQYFGPGTRLTVL.

The chain has TRBV19 and TRBJ2-1; 11 bases are a match to TRBD2. V shed 6 bases and J 5 bases; nucleotides not matched to a gene: 12. The CDR3 contains 17 residues. Germline CDR1 and CDR2: LNHDA and SQIVND (reference sequence). Here the CDR3 reads CASRATSGSAGNNEQFF. CDR3 nucleotides: TGTGCCAGTAGGGCTACTAGCGGGAGTGCTGGCAACAATGAGCAGTTCTTC.

The V and J genes are TRBV7-9 and TRBJ1-1, with D possibly matching TRBD1 (6 bases). The CDR3 covers 18 residues. The germline CDR1 and CDR2 sequences are SEHNR and FQNEAQ (reference sequence). Trimming removed 7 bases from V and 0 bases from J, with 24 bases in between. CDR3 nucleotides: TGTGCCAGCACCGTTCCCCTCGACGGGGGGGCCTTGAACACTGAAGCTTTCTTT. It codes for CASTVPLDGGALNTEAFF.

The rearrangement links TRBV23-1 to TRBJ2-3, with D possibly being TRBD2 (6 bases). TRBV23-1 counts as an open reading frame of uncertain function. Trimming shortened V by 7 bases and J by 6 bases, and 8 bases separated the two germline ends. CDR3 length: 11 residues. CDR3 protein: CASTREDTQYF. The CDR3 bases are TGCGCCAGCACTCGGGAGGATACGCAGTATTTT.

This sequence joins TRBV7-2 and TRBJ1-5; D gene ambiguous. Trimming cost V 5 bases and J 3 bases, with 11 bases left between them. Germline V lookup: CDR1 SGHTA, CDR2 FQGNSA. The CDR3 extends over 14 amino acids. The CDR3 protein is CASSAPGSNQPQHF. CDR3 sequence (DNA): TGTGCCAGCAGCGCCCCGGGGTCCAATCAGCCCCAGCATTTT.

The chain is built from TRBV11-2 and TRBJ1-4, with D possibly being TRBD1 (5 bases). With 1 base removed from V and 2 bases from J, the gap between germline ends came to 5 bases. From germline, CDR1 is SGHAT and CDR2 FQNNGV. This CDR3 has 14 residues. The CDR3 DNA is TGTGCCAGCAGCTTAGGACAGACTAATGAAAAACTGTTTTTT. It encodes CASSLGQTNEKLFF.

This rearrangement joins TRBV6-5 to TRBJ1-1; a possible D gene is TRBD1 (5 bases). This CDR3 has 13 residues. CDR1 is MNHEY and CDR2 is SVGAGI in the germline V gene. Trimming removed 8 bases at V and 2 bases at J, with 12 bases between. CDR3 nucleotides: TGTGCCAGCCGTTGGGGCCGAAACACTGAAGCTTTCTTT. This gives the protein CASRWGRNTEAFF.

V is TRBV6-5 and J is TRBJ1-3, with 7 bases aligning to TRBD1. This CDR3 spans 16 amino acids. The germline V gene has CDR1 MNHEY and CDR2 SVGAGI. J gave up 2 bases and V 0 bases, and 4 bases lay outside the gene matches. The chain's CDR3 is CASSYSKQGAGNTIYF. CDR3 DNA: TGTGCCAGCAGTTACTCGAAGCAGGGGGCTGGAAACACCATATATTTT.

This chain connects TRBV20-1 to TRBJ1-5; possibly TRBD1 for D (5 bases). From germline, CDR1 is DFQATT and CDR2 SNEGSKA (reference sequence). Between the trimmed V and J ends, which lost 3 bases and 7 bases, there was a span of 22 bases. CDR3 length: 16 amino acids. The CDR3 nucleotides are TGCAGTGCTAGTAGCCTAGGGGCCGGGTTTGGACAGCCCCAGCATTTT. Translated: CSASSLGAGFGQPQHF.

The V gene is TRBV5-1, the J gene TRBJ1-1, with 11 bases aligning to TRBD1. CDR3 length: 16 residues. The V and J ends lost 0 bases and 1 base, in that order; junction bases with no gene match: 2. Germline assignment: CDR1 SGHRS and CDR2 YFSETQ. DNA for the CDR3: TGCGCCAGCAGCTTGGCGGGACAGGGGGGGAACACTGAAGCTTTCTTT. It encodes CASSLAGQGGNTEAFF.

This chain joins TRBV6-4 and TRBJ1-4; 11 bases line up with TRBD1. This CDR3 is built from 14 residues. The V gene's germline CDR1 is MRHNA and CDR2 SNTAGT. Unmatched junction bases numbered 7, after V lost 5 bases and J lost 11 bases. The CDR3 bases are TGTGCCAGCAGTCCGGACAGGGGGCTTTGGAAACTGTTTTTT. Translating gives CASSPDRGLWKLFF.

This chain connects TRBV28 to TRBJ2-7; TRBD2 aligns across 7 bases. Germline V CDR1 and CDR2: MDHEN, SYDVKM. This CDR3 comprises 15 residues. With 6 bases clipped from V and 2 bases from J, the junction kept 10 bases outside the gene matches. CDR3 DNA sequence: TGTGCCAGCAGACGTATGGGCGGGAGTCCCTACGAGCAGTACTTC. This gives the protein CASRRMGGSPYEQYF.

This rearrangement joins TRBV2 to TRBJ1-5; D is undetermined. The CDR3 sequence is 14 residues long. V lost 6 bases to trimming and J lost 6 bases, with 15 bases between them. Germline V gives CDR1 SNHLY, CDR2 FYNNEI. CDR3 nucleotide sequence: TGTGCCAGCAGCCCCGGTATTGGCGGTCAGCCCCAGCATTTT. This gives the protein CASSPGIGGQPQHF.

This chain connects TRBV19 to TRBJ2-7, with 9 bases that match TRBD2. J was trimmed by 4 bases and V by 1 base; bases with no gene match: 8. This CDR3 has 16 residues. Germline loops: CDR1 LNHDA, CDR2 SQIVND (reference sequence). CDR3 in DNA: TGTGCCAGTAGTATAGTTTCCGGGACTAGCAGGTACGAGCAGTACTTC. Its protein product is CASSIVSGTSRYEQYF.

The chain carries TRBV28 and TRBJ1-2, with D uncertain. This CDR3 is 11 amino acids long. The V gene's germline CDR1 is MDHEN and CDR2 SYDVKM. Trimming stripped 5 bases from V and 8 bases from J, with 9 bases between. The CDR3, as DNA: TGTGCCAGCAGTAATCCGGGGGGCTACACCTTC. Translation: CASSNPGGYTF.

V usage is TRBV29-1 and J usage is TRBJ2-1, with TRBD1 matching 8 bases. This CDR3 contains 12 residues. With V trimmed by 5 bases and J by 9 bases, 6 bases remained unmatched. In germline, CDR1 is SQVTM, CDR2 ANQGSEA. The CDR3 region has the DNA TGCAGCGTTAAACAGGGGGTCAGTGAGCAGTTCTTC. Its translation: CSVKQGVSEQFF.

The CDR3 DNA reads as TGTGCCAGCTCACCCGAGTCAGGGGCCTCCTACGAGCAGTACTTC. This encodes CASSPESGASYEQYF. The chain uses TRBV18 and TRBJ2-7; possible D gene TRBD1, 6 bases. Germline loops: CDR1 KGHSH, CDR2 LQKENI. This CDR3 region has 15 residues. V dropped 3 bases and J dropped 0 bases, with 12 bases sitting between them.

The genes are TRBV5-5 and TRBJ2-1; perhaps TRBD2 as D (7 bases). The CDR3 is 12 amino acids. The germline gives CDR1 SGHKS, CDR2 YYEKEE (reference sequence). V was shortened by 4 bases and J by 12 bases, with 14 bases between the two germline ends. The CDR3 protein is CASSKSGGRQFF. The CDR3 coding sequence is TGTGCCAGCAGCAAATCCGGGGGGCGGCAGTTCTTC.

J is TRBJ2-7 and V is TRBV5-1, with unresolved D. CDR1 is SGHRS, CDR2 YFSETQ, per germline. V dropped 0 bases and J dropped 2 bases, with 12 bases sitting between them. The length of the CDR3 is 15 residues. This chain's CDR3 is CASSLDSYSTYEQYF. DNA for the CDR3: TGCGCCAGCAGCTTGGACTCCTACTCAACCTACGAGCAGTACTTC.

V is TRBV5-1 and J is TRBJ2-5, with TRBD2 matching over 7 bases. With 0 bases clipped from V and 7 bases from J, the junction kept 15 bases outside the gene matches. This CDR3 contains 17 residues. Germline V gene lookup returns CDR1 SGHRS and CDR2 YFSETQ. The CDR3, as DNA: TGCGCCAGCAGCTTGGAACGCGCGGGGGACTCCCCCGGGACCCAGTACTTC. It specifies CASSLERAGDSPGTQYF. The full variable domain, its missing parts supplied by reference TRBV5-1 and TRBJ2-5, is KAGVTQTPRYLIKTRGQQVTLSCSPISGHRSVSWYQQTPGQGLQFLFEYFSETQRNKGNFPGRFSGRQFSNSRSEMNVSTLELGDSALYLCASSLERAGDSPGTQYFGPGTRLLVL.

The chain is built from TRBV7-2 and TRBJ2-1; D perhaps matches TRBD1 (6 bases). Germline V gives CDR1 SGHTA, CDR2 FQGNSA. The V gene lost 2 bases and the J gene lost 6 bases, with 20 bases spanning the gap. The CDR3 covers 17 residues. The CDR3 region is CASSLILGGKGGNEQFF. The CDR3 DNA reads as TGTGCCAGCAGCTTAATTCTAGGCGGAAAAGGGGGCAATGAGCAGTTCTTC.